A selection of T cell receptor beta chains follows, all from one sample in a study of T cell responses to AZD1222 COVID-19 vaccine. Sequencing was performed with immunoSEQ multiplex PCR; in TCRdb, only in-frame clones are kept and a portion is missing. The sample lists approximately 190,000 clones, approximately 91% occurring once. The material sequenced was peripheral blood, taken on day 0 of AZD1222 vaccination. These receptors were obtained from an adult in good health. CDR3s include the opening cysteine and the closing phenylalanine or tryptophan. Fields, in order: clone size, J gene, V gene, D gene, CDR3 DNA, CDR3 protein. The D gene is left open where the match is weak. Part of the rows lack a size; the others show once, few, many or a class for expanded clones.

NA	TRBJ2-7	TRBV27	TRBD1	TGTGCCAGCAGTTTATTCGGGACAGGGGTATACGAGCAGTACTTC	CASSLFGTGVYEQYF
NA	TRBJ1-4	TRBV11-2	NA	TGTGCCAGCAGCTTAGCTAGGACAGCAACTAATGAAAAACTGTTTTTT	CASSLARTATNEKLFF
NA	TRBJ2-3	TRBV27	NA	TGTGCCAGCAGTTTTTATGCCCCCTCTAGCACAGATACGCAGTATTTT	CASSFYAPSSTDTQYF
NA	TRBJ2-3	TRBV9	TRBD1	TGTGCCAGCAGCAAAGACAGGGGCACAGATACGCAGTATTTT	CASSKDRGTDTQYF
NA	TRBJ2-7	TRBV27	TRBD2	TGTGCCAGCAGTTTTACTAGCGGGCACCCCGCCTACGAGCAGTACTTC	CASSFTSGHPAYEQYF
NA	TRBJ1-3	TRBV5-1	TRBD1	TGCGCCAGCAGCTTGGGACAGGGGGCTGGTGGAAACACCATATATTTT	CASSLGQGAGGNTIYF
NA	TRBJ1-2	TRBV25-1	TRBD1	TGTGCCAGCAGTACCGAGGGGGCCGGCTATGGCTACACCTTC	CASSTEGAGYGYTF
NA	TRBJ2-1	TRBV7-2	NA	TGTGCCAGCAGCCTCCTATACAATGAGCAGTTCTTC	CASSLLYNEQFF
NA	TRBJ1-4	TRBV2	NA	TGTGCCAGCCAGACGTTTGAAAGTCGAGAAAAACTGTTTTTT	CASQTFESREKLFF
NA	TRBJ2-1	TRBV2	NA	TGTGCCAGCAGTGAAGGGGACAATGAGCAGTTCTTC	CASSEGDNEQFF
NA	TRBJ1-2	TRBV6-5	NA	TGTGCCAGCAGGCGACAAGGCTTGGAGGACTATGGCTACACCTTC	CASRRQGLEDYGYTF
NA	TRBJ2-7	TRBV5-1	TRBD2	TGCGCCAGCAGCGGGGGACTAAACGAGCAGTACTTC	CASSGGLNEQYF
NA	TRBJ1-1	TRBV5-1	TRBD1	TGCGCCAGCAGCTACGGGACAGGGGGAGATGACACTGAAGCTTTCTTT	CASSYGTGGDDTEAFF
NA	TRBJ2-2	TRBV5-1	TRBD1	TGCGCCAGCAGCTTGCAGGGGGCGAACACCGGGGAGCTGTTTTTT	CASSLQGANTGELFF
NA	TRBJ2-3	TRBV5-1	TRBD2	TGCGCCAGCAGCAGTTTACTAGCGGGAGTTTCTTATTTT	CASSSLLAGVSYF
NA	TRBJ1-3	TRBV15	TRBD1	TGTGCCACCAGCAGGGGACAGCTGGACTCTGGAAACACCATATATTTT	CATSRGQLDSGNTIYF
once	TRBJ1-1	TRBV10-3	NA	TGTGCCATCAGTGAGATACATCCGAACACTGAAGCTTTCTTT	CAISEIHPNTEAFF
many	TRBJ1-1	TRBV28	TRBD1	TGTGCCAGCAGCTATCCGGGACAGACACACACTGAAGCTTTCTTT	CASSYPGQTHTEAFF
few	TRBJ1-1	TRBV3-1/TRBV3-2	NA	TGTGCCAGCAGCCAAGATCTGAGGGACACTGAAGCTTTCTTT	CASSQDLRDTEAFF
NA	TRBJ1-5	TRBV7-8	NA	TGTGCCAGCAGCTTCGCGGGATTCAATCAGCCCCAGCATTTT	CASSFAGFNQPQHF
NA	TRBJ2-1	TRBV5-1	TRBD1	TGCGCCAGCAGTAAAACACTCGACAGGGGGCGGGACAATGAGCAGTTCTTC	CASSKTLDRGRDNEQFF
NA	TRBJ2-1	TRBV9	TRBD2	TGTGCCAGCAGCTTCCGACCCGAACTAGCGGGGGGGCTTAATGAGCAGTTCTTC	CASSFRPELAGGLNEQFF
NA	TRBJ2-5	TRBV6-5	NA	TGTGCCAGCATAGAGGAAATGTTACAAGAGACCCAGTACTTC	CASIEEMLQETQYF
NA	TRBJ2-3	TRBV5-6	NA	TGTGCCAGCAGCCCTATGGGCGGGAGCACAGATACGCAGTATTTT	CASSPMGGSTDTQYF
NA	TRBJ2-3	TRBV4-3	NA	TGCGCCAGCAGCCAAGGCGGGCGGGGTAGAACAGATACGCAGTATTTT	CASSQGGRGRTDTQYF
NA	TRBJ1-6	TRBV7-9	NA	TGTGCCAGCAGCCCCCTCACTAATTCACCCCTCCACTTT	CASSPLTNSPLHF
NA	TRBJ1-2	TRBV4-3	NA	TGCGCCAGCAGCCAAGAATTCATCGGAGGAGGCTACACCTTC	CASSQEFIGGGYTF
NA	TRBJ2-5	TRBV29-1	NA	TGCAGCCTCCGATCGGGTAGGCAAGAGACCCAGTACTTC	CSLRSGRQETQYF
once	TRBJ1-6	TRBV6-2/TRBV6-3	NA	TGTGCCAGCAACCCAGAAAGGAATTCACCCCTCCACTTT	CASNPERNSPLHF
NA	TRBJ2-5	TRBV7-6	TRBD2	TGTGCCAGCAGCCAAGGGACTAGCGGGGGGCGAAAAGAGACCCAGTACTTC	CASSQGTSGGRKETQYF
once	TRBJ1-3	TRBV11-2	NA	TGTGCCAGCAGCCCCCGTTCGGGGGACGGAAACACCATATATTTT	CASSPRSGDGNTIYF
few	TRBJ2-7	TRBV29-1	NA	TGCAGCGTTGAACCCGAGGAAGTGACTGATTCCTACGAGCAGTACTTC	CSVEPEEVTDSYEQYF
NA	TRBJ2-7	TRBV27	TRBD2	TGTGCCAGCAGTTTACGGCGGGGGGGCGTTAGGCCGGGACGCTACGAGCAGTACTTC	CASSLRRGGVRPGRYEQYF
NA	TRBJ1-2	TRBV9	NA	TGTGCCAGCAGCGTAGGGACGGACTTATATGGCTACACCTTC	CASSVGTDLYGYTF
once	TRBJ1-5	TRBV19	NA	TGTGCCAGTACCCGGGGGGCAGTCTATCAGCCCCAGCATTTT	CASTRGAVYQPQHF
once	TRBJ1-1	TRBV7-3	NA	TGTGCCAGCAGCTTAGTTCCGGGAACGAACACTGAAGCTTTCTTT	CASSLVPGTNTEAFF
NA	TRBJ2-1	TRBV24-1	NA	TGTGCCACCAGTGATCCACCCGTCGATGAGCAGTTCTTC	CATSDPPVDEQFF
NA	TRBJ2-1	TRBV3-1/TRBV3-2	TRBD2	TGTGCCAGCAGCCTAGGACTAGCGGGAGCCCAATACTACAATGAGCAGTTCTTC	CASSLGLAGAQYYNEQFF
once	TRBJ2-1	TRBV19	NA	TGTGCCAGTAGGCCCGAGGGGCTAGAGACCAGCAATGAGCAGTTCTTC	CASRPEGLETSNEQFF